The entry below gives a single T cell receptor beta chain sequence along with its context. This clone appeared once. The antigen it recognizes is unknown. No much larger clonotype is one base removed from it; base qualities were not supplied. This specimen belongs to a study of cytomegalovirus exposure and HLA in healthy donors (dated by TCRdb to about 2017). Concerning the study at large: The 700 or so repertoires of the first cohort and the 110 or so validation repertoires were produced on the same platform, according to a later analysis. A separate validation cohort of approximately 120 different subjects was used in addition to the roughly 670-subject first cohort. To predict cytomegalovirus infection status, the study combined high-throughput TCR immunosequencing, statistical association of individual TCRs with disease status, and machine learning. The study aimed to test whether cataloging public T cell receptors could reveal signatures of past pathogen exposure.

Overall study results and their limits: In a later analysis, TCRs clustered in the first cohort were found to also tend to co-occur in the roughly 120 validation repertoires, with roughly 93% of cluster scores above 0. In vitro tests confirmed that a few of the cytomegalovirus-associated TCR beta chains recognize cytomegalovirus antigens. The study gave a list of 150 to 200 TCR beta chains associated with cytomegalovirus. A later analysis had no HLA typing for the validation cohort, so co-occurrence there was scored across all 130 or so repertoires. The classifier was reported to diagnose cytomegalovirus status with high specificity and sensitivity in both the original and validation cohorts. It was suggested by the authors that the approach could potentially be generalized to other disease states and immunological phenotypes. While some public TCRs were present in many individuals, most TCR sequences turned up only very rarely across donors.

The library relied on the immunoSEQ multiplex PCR assay. The paper's data handling went like this. A statistical classification framework was built for diagnosing cytomegalovirus status from the catalog of TCR beta chain sequences. The table was pulled from immuneACCESS by TCRdb, which kept in-frame rearrangements only. Such tables lose some clones; where checked, under half of the loss comes from unresolved V genes, and the rest has no known cause. Clone size and the V and J calls come from that table; the DNA yielded D and trimming. Recorded for this sample are roughly 56,000 clones; about 92% of them occurred a single time. About 1.8% of the sample rests with the top ten. The CDR1 and CDR2 encoded by the germline V gene are SGHTA and FQGNSA. V is cut back by 5 bases and J by 2 bases, with 7 bases in the junction unmatched. CDR3 length: 15 amino acids, cysteine to phenylalanine. The entry retains the CDR3 DNA only, 45 bases that are in frame from base 1.

The donors belonged to the validation cohort of over a hundred subjects, which was separate from the roughly 680-subject first cohort. The sequenced sample consisted of PBMCs. The TCR was taken from a woman aged 18-29 years in good health and CMV-seropositive. The rearrangement joined TRBV7-2 to TRBJ2-3; TRBD2 fits 7 bases in the junction. Read as DNA, the sequence is TGTGCCAGCAGCCACCGGGGGGTAGTCACAGATACGCAGTATTTT. This yields the protein CASSHRGVVTDTQYF.